The next 5 T cell receptor beta chains were all read from a single sample in a study of control samples from healthy donors and cancer patients. The table came from immunoSEQ multiplex PCR; TCRdb's copy has only in-frame clones and leaves some out. The sample holds 90,000 to 150,000 clones; 88% are singletons and the top ten take 3.4%. Input material: blood. Receptor source: a man aged 35 to 55 in good health.

J is TRBJ2-1 and V is TRBV6-2 or TRBV6-3; 12 nucleotides match TRBD2. The CDR3 spans 16 residues. Germline assignment: CDR1 MNHEY and CDR2 SVGEGT. V trimming: 5 bases; J trimming: 1 base; junction bases outside the gene matches: 3. The CDR3 reads CASSRTSGVSYNEQFF. The CDR3 region has the DNA TGTGCCAGCAGTCGGACTAGCGGGGTATCCTACAATGAGCAGTTCTTC.

The chain couples TRBV12-5 to TRBJ1-2, with D perhaps matching TRBD1 (5 bases). This CDR3 is built from 12 residues. The V gene lost 7 bases and the J gene lost 1 base, with 7 bases spanning the gap. The germline V gene has CDR1 LGHNT and CDR2 FRNRAP. CDR3 residues: CASARDNYGYTF. The CDR3, as DNA: TGTGCTAGTGCCAGGGATAACTATGGCTACACCTTC.

The CDR3 reads CASHKLPWRGGYNEQFF. As DNA, the CDR3 is TGTGCCAGCCACAAGCTCCCTTGGCGGGGGGGTTACAATGAGCAGTTCTTC. This rearrangement joins TRBV27 to TRBJ2-1; 9 nucleotides match TRBD2. This CDR3 has 17 residues. Germline V gene lookup returns CDR1 MNHEY and CDR2 SMNVEV (reference sequence). The V and J ends lost 8 bases and 4 bases, in that order; junction bases with no gene match: 15.

This chain uses TRBV6-1 with TRBJ2-1; the D gene is possibly TRBD2 (6 bases). Per germline, CDR1 MNHNS and CDR2 SASEGT. This CDR3 has 15 residues. Trimming left V 5 bases short and J 6 bases short, with 17 bases between. CDR3 residues: CASSFSGWEVNEQFF. The DNA of the CDR3 is TGTGCCAGCAGTTTTAGTGGGTGGGAGGTCAATGAGCAGTTCTTC.

The chain links TRBV30 to TRBJ1-2, with unresolved D. The V end was cut by 3 bases, the J end by 8 bases, with 13 bases between. The germline V gene has CDR1 GTSNPN and CDR2 SVGIG (reference sequence). This CDR3 is 12 amino acids long. Here the CDR3 DNA reads TGTGCCTGGAGCCCCCTATCTCGGGGCTACACCTTC. It codes for CAWSPLSRGYTF.